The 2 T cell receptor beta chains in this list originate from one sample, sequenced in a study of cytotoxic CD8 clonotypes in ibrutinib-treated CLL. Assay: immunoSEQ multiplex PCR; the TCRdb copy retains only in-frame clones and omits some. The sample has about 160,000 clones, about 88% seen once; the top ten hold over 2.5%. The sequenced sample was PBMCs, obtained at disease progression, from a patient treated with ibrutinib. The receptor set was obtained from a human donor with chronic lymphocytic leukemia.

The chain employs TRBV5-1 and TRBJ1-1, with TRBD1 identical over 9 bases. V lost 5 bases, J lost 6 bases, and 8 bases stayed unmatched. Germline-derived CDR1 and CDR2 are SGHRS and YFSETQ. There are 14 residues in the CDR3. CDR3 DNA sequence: TGCGCCAGCAGGTGGGGACAGGGAAGCCCTGAAGCTTTCTTT. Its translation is CASRWGQGSPEAFF.

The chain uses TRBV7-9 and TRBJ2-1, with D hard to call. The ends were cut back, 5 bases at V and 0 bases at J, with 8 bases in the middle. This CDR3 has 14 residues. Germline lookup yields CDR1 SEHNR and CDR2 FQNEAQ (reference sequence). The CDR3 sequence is CASSRHSSYNEQFF. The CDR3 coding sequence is TGTGCCAGCAGCCGACACAGCTCCTACAATGAGCAGTTCTTC.